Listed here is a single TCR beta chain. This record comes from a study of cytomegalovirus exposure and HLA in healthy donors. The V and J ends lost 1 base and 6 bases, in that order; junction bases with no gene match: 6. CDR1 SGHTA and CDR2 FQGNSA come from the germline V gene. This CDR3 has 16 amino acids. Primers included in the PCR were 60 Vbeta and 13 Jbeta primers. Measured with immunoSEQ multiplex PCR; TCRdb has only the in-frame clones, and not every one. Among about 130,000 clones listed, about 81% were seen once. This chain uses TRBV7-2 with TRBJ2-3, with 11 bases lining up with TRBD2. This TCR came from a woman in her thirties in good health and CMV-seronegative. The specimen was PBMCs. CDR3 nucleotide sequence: TGTGCCAGCAGCTTAGGTGGTAGCGGGAGGGGGGATACGCAGTATTTT. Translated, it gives CASSLGGSGRGDTQYF.